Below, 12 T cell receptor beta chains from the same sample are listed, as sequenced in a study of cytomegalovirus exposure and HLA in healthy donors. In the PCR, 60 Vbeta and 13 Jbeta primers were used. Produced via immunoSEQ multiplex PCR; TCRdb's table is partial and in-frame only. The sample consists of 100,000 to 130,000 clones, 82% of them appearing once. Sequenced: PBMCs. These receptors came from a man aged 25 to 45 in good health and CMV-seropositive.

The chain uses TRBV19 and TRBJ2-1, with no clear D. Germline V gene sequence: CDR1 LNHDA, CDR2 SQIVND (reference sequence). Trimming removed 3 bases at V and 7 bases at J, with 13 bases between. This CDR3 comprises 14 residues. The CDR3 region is CASSMGTSPNEQFF. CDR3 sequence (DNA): TGTGCCAGTAGTATGGGCACCAGTCCAAATGAGCAGTTCTTC. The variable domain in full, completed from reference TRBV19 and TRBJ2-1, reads DGGITQSPKYLFRKEGQNVTLSCEQNLNHDAMYWYRQDPGQGLRLIYYSQIVNDFQKGDIAEGYSVSREKKESFPLTVTSAQKNPTAFYLCASSMGTSPNEQFFGPGTRLTVL.

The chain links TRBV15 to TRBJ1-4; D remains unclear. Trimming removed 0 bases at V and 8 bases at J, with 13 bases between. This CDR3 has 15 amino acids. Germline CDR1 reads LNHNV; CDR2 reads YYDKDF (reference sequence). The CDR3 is CATSRERSGGEKLFF. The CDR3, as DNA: TGTGCCACCAGCAGAGAAAGATCTGGTGGCGAAAAACTGTTTTTT.

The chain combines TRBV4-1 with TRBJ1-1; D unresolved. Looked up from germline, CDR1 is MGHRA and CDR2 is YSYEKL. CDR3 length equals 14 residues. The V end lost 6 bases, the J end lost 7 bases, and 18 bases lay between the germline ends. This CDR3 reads CASSISLVELEAFF. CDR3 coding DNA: TGCGCCAGCAGTATCTCTTTAGTAGAGCTTGAAGCTTTCTTT.

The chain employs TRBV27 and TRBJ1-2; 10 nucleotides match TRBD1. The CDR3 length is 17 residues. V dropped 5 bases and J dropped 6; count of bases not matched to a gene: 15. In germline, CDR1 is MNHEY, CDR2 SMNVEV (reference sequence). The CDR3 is CASSPFGQGVGRDGYTF. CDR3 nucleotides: TGTGCCAGCAGTCCGTTTGGACAGGGGGTTGGTAGGGATGGCTACACCTTC.

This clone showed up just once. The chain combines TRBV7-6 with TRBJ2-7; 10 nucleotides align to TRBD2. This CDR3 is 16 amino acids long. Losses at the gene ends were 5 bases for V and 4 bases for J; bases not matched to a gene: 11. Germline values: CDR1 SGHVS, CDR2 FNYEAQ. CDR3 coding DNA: TGTGCCAGCAGCCCCAGTAAGCGGGGGGGCGGTTACGAGCAGTACTTC. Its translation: CASSPSKRGGGYEQYF.

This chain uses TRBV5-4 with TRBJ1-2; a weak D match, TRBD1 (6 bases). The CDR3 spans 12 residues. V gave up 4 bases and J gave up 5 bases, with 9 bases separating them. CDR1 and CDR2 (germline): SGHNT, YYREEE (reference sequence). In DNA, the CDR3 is TGTGCCAGCAGCGCGGACAGTTATGGCTACACCTTC. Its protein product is CASSADSYGYTF.

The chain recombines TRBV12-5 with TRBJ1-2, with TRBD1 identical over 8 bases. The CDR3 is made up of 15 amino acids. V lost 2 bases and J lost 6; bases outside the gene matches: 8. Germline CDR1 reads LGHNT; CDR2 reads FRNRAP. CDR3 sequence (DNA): TGTGCTAGTGGTTTGCAATGGGACAGGACCAATGGCTACACCTTC. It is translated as CASGLQWDRTNGYTF. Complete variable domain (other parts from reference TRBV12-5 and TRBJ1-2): DARVTQTPRHKVTEMGQEVTMRCQPILGHNTVFWYRQTMMQGLELLAYFRNRAPLDDSGMPKDRFSAEMPDATLATLKIQPSEPRDSAVYFCASGLQWDRTNGYTFGSGTRLTVV.

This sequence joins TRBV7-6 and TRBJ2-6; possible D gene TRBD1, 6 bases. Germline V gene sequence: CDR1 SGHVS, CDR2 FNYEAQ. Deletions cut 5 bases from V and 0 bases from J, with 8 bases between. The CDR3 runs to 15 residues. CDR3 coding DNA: TGTGCCAGCAGCGCACAGGGCTCTGGGGCCAACGTCCTGACTTTC. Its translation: CASSAQGSGANVLTF.

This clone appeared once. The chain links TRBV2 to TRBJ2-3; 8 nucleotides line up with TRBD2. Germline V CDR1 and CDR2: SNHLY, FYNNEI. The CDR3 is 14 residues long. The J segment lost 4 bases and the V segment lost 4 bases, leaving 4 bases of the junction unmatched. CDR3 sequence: CASSASSGPDTQYF. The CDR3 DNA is TGTGCCAGCAGTGCGTCTAGCGGGCCAGATACGCAGTATTTT.

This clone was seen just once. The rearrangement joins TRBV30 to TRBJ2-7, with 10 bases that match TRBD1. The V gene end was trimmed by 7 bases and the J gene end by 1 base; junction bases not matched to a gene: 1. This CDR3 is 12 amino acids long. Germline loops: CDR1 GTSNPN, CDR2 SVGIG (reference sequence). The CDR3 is CALGQGSYEQYF. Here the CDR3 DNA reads TGTGCCTTGGGACAGGGGTCCTACGAGCAGTACTTC.

CDR3 region: CASKGDPNTIYF. The CDR3 coding sequence is TGTGCCAGCAAAGGAGACCCAAACACCATATATTTT. The chain carries TRBV2 and TRBJ1-3; D not resolved. V was cut by 7 bases and J by 6 bases, with 10 bases left in between. The germline gives CDR1 SNHLY, CDR2 FYNNEI. CDR3 size: 12 residues.

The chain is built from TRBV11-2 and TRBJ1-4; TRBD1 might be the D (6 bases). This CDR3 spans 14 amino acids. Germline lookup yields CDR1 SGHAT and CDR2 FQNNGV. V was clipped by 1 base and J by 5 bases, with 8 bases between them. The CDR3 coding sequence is TGTGCCAGCAGCTTAGGGACAGCAAATGAAAAACTGTTTTTT. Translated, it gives CASSLGTANEKLFF.